This entry features one T cell receptor beta chain sequence. The target antigen is unknown. The PCR had 60 Vbeta and 13 Jbeta primers. Only in-frame clones appear in the TCRdb table, and some are missing; sequencing was by immunoSEQ multiplex PCR. The repertoire includes 200,000 to 250,000 clones, roughly four fifths of them detected once, and less than 3% sits in the top ten. V lost 4 bases to trimming and J lost 13 bases; unmatched junction nucleotides: 17. This CDR3 spans 14 amino acids. The germline V gene has CDR1 SGDLS and CDR2 YYNGEE. Nominally healthy donors were sampled, though unrecorded immune exposures were likely. The data were taken from a study of cytomegalovirus exposure and HLA in healthy donors. Whole-study findings and limits: Relative to equally common others, HLA-associated TCR beta chains showed greater clonal expansion in a later analysis. An assumption of roughly uniform sequencing depth across donors underlay the presence/absence analyses. In a later analysis, common viral pathogens appeared linked to several of the most significant clusters.

The clonotype was recovered from a woman aged 40 to 55 in good health and CMV-seronegative. The source material was PBMCs. The chain recombines TRBV9 with TRBJ2-7, with 7 bases identical to TRBD1. CDR3 protein: CASSPNALRQGTYF. CDR3 coding DNA: TGTGCCAGCAGCCCGAACGCCCTAAGACAGGGCACATACTTC. Full variable domain (rest looked up from reference TRBV9 and TRBJ2-7): DSGVTQTPKHLITATGQRVTLRCSPRSGDLSVYWYQQSLDQGLQFLIQYYNGEERAKGNILERFSAQQFPDLHSELNLSSLELGDSALYFCASSPNALRQGTYFGPGTRLTVT.